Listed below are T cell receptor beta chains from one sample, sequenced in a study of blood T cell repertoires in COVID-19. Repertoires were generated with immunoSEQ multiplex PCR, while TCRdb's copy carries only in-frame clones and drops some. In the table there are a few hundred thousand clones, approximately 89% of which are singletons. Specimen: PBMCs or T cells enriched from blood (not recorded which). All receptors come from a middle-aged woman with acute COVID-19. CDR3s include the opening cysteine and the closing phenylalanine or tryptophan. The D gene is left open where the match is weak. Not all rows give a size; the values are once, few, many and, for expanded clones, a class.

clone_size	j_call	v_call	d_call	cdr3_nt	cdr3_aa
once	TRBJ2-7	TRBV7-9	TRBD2	TGTGCCAGCAGCTTGGCGACTAGCGGGATGTCCTACGAGCAGTACTTC	CASSLATSGMSYEQYF
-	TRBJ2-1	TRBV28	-	TGTGCCAGCAGTTTAGTAGGGGATCAAAATGAGCAGTTCTTC	CASSLVGDQNEQFF
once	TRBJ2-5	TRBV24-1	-	TGTGCCACCAGTGACCCAGTGACCCAGTACTTC	CATSDPVTQYF
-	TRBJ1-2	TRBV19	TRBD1	TGTGCCAGTAGTCTGAGAGGACAGGGGGGTGATGGCTACACCTTC	CASSLRGQGGDGYTF
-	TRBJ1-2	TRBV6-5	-	TGTGCCAGCAGTCTGTATGGCTACACCTTC	CASSLYGYTF
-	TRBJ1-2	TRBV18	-	TGTGCCAGCTCACCTGGACAGAAAGGCTACACCTTC	CASSPGQKGYTF
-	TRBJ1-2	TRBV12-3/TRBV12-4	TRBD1	TGTGCCAGCAGTTCTACAGGGGGAAATGGCTACACCTTC	CASSSTGGNGYTF
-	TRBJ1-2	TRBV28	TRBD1	TGTGCCAGCAGTTCGGGACAGGGTGTTTATGGCTACACCTTC	CASSSGQGVYGYTF
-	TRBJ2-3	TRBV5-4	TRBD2	TGTGCCAGCAGCTTAGTTTTAGCGGGAGGGCCAACAGATACGCAGTATTTT	CASSLVLAGGPTDTQYF
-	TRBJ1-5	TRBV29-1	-	TGCAGCGTTGAACTGGGCGGAGGGCAGCCCCAGCATTTT	CSVELGGGQPQHF
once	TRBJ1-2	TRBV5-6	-	TGTGCCAGCAGCTTGACACAGGGCCCAGGAGGCTACACCTTC	CASSLTQGPGGYTF
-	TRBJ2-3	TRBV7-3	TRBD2	TGTGCCAGCAGCTTATGGGACGGGACTAGCTTAAATACGCAGTATTTT	CASSLWDGTSLNTQYF
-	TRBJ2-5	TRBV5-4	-	TGTGCCAGCAGCTTGGGGATAGCGGAACCAAGAATCACCCAGTACTTC	CASSLGIAEPRITQYF
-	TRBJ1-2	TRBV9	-	TGTGCCAGCAGCTCCGGGACACTCTATGGCTACACCTTC	CASSSGTLYGYTF
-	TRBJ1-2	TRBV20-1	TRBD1	TGCAGTGCTGGACAGGGGAGAGGCTACACCTTC	CSAGQGRGYTF
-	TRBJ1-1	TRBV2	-	TGTGCCAGCAGTGCTCAGACACAATACACTGAAGCTTTCTTT	CASSAQTQYTEAFF
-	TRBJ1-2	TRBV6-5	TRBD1	TGTGCCAGCAGTACGGACAGGGTCGGCTACACCTTC	CASSTDRVGYTF
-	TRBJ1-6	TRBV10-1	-	TGCGCCAGCAGTGAACCGGGGGTCAATTCACCCCTCCACTTT	CASSEPGVNSPLHF
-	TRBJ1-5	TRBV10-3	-	TGTGCCATCAGTGAGGTGGAACAGGGAGACAGCAATCAGCCCCAGCATTTT	CAISEVEQGDSNQPQHF
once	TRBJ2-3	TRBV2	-	TGTGCCAGCACTGTGGACAGCAGCACAGATACGCAGTATTTT	CASTVDSSTDTQYF
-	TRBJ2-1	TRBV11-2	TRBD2	TGTGCCAGCAGTGAAGCGGGAGGTCTACTCTATGAGCAGTTCTTC	CASSEAGGLLYEQFF
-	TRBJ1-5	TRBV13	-	TGTGCCAGCAGCTTAGGCGGGGGTAGCAATCAGCCCCAGCATTTT	CASSLGGGSNQPQHF
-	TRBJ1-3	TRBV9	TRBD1	TGTGCCAGCAGCGACGACAGGGTTTTACGGGGAAACACCATATATTTT	CASSDDRVLRGNTIYF
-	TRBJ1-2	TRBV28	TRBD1	TGTGCCAGTAGACAGGGGCTTAACTATGGCTACACCTTC	CASRQGLNYGYTF
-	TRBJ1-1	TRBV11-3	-	TGTGCCAGCAGCCCGGGGGGTGAGAACACTGAAGCTTTCTTT	CASSPGGENTEAFF
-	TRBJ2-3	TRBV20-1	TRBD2	TGCAGTGCTAGTAGACTAGCGGGTAGAGGGCGGGGCACAGATACGCAGTATTTT	CSASRLAGRGRGTDTQYF
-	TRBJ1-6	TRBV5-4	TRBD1	TGTGCCAGCAGCTTCGGGACAGGGGATAATTCACCCCTCCACTTT	CASSFGTGDNSPLHF
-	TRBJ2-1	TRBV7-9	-	TGTGCCAGCCGGGGAGGGGGCTCCTACAATGAGCAGTTCTTC	CASRGGGSYNEQFF
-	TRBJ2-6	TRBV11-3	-	TGTGCCAGCAGCACCAGCTCTGGGGCCAACGTCCTGACTTTC	CASSTSSGANVLTF
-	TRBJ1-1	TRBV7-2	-	TGTGCCAGCAGCTTAGAGCCAGGCACTGAAGCTTTCTTT	CASSLEPGTEAFF
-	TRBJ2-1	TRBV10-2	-	TGCGCCAGCTTAACGGGAGAGGTCTCTGAGCAGTTCTTC	CASLTGEVSEQFF
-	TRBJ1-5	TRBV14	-	TGTGCCAGCAGTCCAGGGGTTGGAGGCAATCAGCCCCAGCATTTT	CASSPGVGGNQPQHF
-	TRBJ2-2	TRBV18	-	TGTGCCAGCTCACCAAGCTATAACACCGGGGAGCTGTTTTTT	CASSPSYNTGELFF